Sequencing of this TCR beta chain was carried out in a study of blood T cells in healthy people across ages. Study outcomes and limitations: Higher diversity, along with more naive CD4+ cells, distinguished long-lived donors from aged donors. Observed TCR beta diversity showed a strong correlation with the percentage of naive T cells as measured by flow cytometry. With donor CMV status unknown, expanded clonotype changes were possibly confounded.

Primers used in a second PCR of roughly 6 to 12 cycles were a sample-barcoded 5' primer and a J-beta primer mix. TCRdb reprocessed the 5' RACE reads via MiXCR and lists one record per CDR3 protein. The data hold hundreds of thousands of distinct CDR3 sequences, with roughly 43% observed a single time. This clonotype has a single count. Its cognate antigen is unknown. Deletions cut 1 base from V and 4 bases from J, with 10 bases between. This CDR3 has 13 amino acids. Looked up from germline, CDR1 is DFQATT and CDR2 is SNEGSKA (reference sequence). The receptor was isolated from a man younger than 40 in good health. The specimen sequenced was blood. V is TRBV20-1 and J is TRBJ1-2; D might be TRBD1 (5 bases). The CDR3 reads CSARVPDIYGYTF. The CDR3 DNA reads TGCAGTGCTAGAGTCCCGGACATCTATGGCTACACCTTC.